Sequencing of this T cell receptor (beta chain) was carried out in a study of T cells in Graves' hyperthyroidism and ophthalmopathy. This clonotype was recorded many times. Authors of the study amplified TCR beta CDR3 regions from RNA transcripts. TCR CDR3 regions were first amplified by RT-PCR with HTBI primers. TCRdb reanalysed the multiplex PCR reads using MiXCR and keeps one entry per CDR3 protein. The sample has more than 550,000 distinct CDR3 sequences, roughly 20% seen once. Newly diagnosed patients aged 18 to 65 had hyperthyroidism of under 2 months' duration. Investigators excluded patients with uncontrolled infection, other autoimmune disease, pregnancy or lactation. The V and J ends lost 0 bases and 8 bases respectively, with 16 bases between them. This CDR3 contains 14 residues. Germline V gives CDR1 DFQATT, CDR2 SNEGSKA (reference sequence).

The specimen sequenced was blood. The receptor's source is a woman between 50 and 59 years old with Graves' hyperthyroidism that later progressed to Graves' ophthalmopathy. The chain couples TRBV20-1 to TRBJ1-2; D uncertain. CDR3 sequence (DNA): TGCAGTGCTAGAGAATCAGGCGGGTCCGCGGGCTACACCTTC. Encoded protein: CSARESGGSAGYTF.